This T cell receptor (beta chain) appears in the sequencing data of a study of blood T cell repertoires in COVID-19. CDR3 length equals 17 residues. Germline V gene sequence: CDR1 SEHNR, CDR2 FQNEAQ (reference sequence). The V and J ends lost 0 bases and 2 bases, in that order; junction bases with no gene match: 5. Source study methods: Reference gene primer amplification in the assay estimated nucleated cell counts. TCRdb keeps only in-frame clones here, not all; method: immunoSEQ multiplex PCR. The DNA gave D and trimming, while V, J and clone size come from that table. The sample consists of under 55,000 clones, around 84% of them appearing once.

What was sequenced was peripheral blood. The chain links TRBV7-9 to TRBJ1-5; 9 bases line up with TRBD1. The source of this sequence is a man aged 50 or older with acute or convalescent COVID-19. Written as DNA, the CDR3 is TGTGCCAGCAGCTTAGCGGGACAGGGAGGTCGCAATCAGCCCCAGCATTTT. Residues: CASSLAGQGGRNQPQHF.